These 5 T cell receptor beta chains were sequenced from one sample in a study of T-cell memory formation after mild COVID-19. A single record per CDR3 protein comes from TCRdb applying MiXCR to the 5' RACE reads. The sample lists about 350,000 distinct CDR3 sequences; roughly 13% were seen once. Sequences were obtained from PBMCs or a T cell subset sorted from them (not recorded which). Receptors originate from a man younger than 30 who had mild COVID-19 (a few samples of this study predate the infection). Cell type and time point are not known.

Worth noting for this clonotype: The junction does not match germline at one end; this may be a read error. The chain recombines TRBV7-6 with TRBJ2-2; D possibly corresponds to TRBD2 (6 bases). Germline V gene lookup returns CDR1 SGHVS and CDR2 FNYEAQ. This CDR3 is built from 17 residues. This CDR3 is CASRLTVAESNAGELFF. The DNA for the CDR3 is TGTGCCAGCAGGTTGACGGTAGCGGAGTCGAACGCCGGGGAGCTGTTTTTT.

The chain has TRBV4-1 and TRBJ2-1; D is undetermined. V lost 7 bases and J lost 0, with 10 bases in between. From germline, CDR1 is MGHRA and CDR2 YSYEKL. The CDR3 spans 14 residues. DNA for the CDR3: TGCGCCAGCACGCCGGTTAGCTCCTACAATGAGCAGTTCTTC. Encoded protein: CASTPVSSYNEQFF.

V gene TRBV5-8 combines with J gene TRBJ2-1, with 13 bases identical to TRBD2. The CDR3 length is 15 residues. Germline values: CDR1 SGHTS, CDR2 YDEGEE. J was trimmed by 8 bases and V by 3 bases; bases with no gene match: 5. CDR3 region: CASSSGTSGVDEQFF. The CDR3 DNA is TGTGCCAGCAGCTCCGGGACTAGCGGGGTAGATGAGCAGTTCTTC.

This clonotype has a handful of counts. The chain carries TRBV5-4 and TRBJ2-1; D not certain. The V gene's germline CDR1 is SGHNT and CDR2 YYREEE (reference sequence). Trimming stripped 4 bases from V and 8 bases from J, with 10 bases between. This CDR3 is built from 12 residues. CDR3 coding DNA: TGTGCCAGCAGCCTTATCGGTGATGAGCAGTTCTTC. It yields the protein CASSLIGDEQFF.

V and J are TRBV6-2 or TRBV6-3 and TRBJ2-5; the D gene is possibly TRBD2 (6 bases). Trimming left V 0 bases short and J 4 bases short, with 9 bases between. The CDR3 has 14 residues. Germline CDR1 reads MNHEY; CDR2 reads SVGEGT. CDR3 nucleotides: TGTGCCAGCAGTTACTCCCGGGACTCAGAGACCCAGTACTTC. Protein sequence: CASSYSRDSETQYF.